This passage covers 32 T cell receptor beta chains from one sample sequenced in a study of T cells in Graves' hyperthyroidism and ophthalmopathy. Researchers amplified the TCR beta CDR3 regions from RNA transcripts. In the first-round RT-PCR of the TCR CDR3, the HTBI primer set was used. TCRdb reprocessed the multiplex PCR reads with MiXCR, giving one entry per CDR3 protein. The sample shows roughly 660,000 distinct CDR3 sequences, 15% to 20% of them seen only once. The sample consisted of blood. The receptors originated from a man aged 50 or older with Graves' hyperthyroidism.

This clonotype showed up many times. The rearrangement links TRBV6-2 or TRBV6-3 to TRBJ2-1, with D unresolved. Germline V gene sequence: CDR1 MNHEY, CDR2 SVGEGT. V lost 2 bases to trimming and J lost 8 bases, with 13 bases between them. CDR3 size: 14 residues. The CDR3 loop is CASSYAPQSDEQFF. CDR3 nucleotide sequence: TGTGCCAGCAGTTACGCCCCACAGTCTGATGAGCAGTTCTTC.

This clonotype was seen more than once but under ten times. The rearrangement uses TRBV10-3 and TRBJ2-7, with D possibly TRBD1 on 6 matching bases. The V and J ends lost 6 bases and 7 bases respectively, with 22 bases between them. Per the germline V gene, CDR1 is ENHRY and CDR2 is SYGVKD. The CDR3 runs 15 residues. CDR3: CAIRAGANIDGEQYF. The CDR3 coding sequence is TGTGCCATCAGGGCAGGGGCTAATATAGACGGTGAGCAGTACTTC.

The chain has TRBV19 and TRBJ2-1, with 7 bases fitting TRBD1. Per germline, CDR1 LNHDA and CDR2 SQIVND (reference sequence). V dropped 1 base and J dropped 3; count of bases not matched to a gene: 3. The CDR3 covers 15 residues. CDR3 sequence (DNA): TGTGCCAGTAGTATAGCAGGGACAGACTACAATGAGCAGTTCTTC. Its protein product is CASSIAGTDYNEQFF.

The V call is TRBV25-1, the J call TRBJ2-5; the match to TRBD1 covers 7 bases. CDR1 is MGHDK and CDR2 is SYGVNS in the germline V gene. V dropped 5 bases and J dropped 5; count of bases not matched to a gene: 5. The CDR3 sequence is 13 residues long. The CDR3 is CASSTGVWETQYF. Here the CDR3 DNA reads TGTGCCAGCAGTACAGGGGTATGGGAGACCCAGTACTTC. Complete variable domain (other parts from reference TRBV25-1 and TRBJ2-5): EADIYQTPRYLVIGTGKKITLECSQTMGHDKMYWYQQDPGMELHLIHYSYGVNSTEKGDLSSESTVSRIRTEHFPLTLESARPSHTSQYLCASSTGVWETQYFGPGTRLLVL.

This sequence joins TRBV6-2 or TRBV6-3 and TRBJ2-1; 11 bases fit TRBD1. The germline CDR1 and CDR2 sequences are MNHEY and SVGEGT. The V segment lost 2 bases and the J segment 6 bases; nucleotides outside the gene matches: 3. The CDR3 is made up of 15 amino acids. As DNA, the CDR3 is TGTGCCAGCAGTTACGGGGACAGGGGGTTCAATGAGCAGTTCTTC. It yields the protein CASSYGDRGFNEQFF.

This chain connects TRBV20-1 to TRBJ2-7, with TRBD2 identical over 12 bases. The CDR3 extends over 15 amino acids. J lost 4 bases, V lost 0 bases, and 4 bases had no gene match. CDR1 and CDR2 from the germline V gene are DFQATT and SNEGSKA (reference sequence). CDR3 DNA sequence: TGCAGTGCTAGAGATACACTAGCGGGAGGTTACGAGCAGTACTTC. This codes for CSARDTLAGGYEQYF.

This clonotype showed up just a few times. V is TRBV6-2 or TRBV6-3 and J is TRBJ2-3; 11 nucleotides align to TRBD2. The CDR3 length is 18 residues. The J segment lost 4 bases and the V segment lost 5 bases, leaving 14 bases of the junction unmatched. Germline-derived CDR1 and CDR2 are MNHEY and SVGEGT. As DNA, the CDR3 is TGTGCCAGCAGTAACTACCCGACTAGCGGGAATGAGGCAGATACGCAGTATTTT. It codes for CASSNYPTSGNEADTQYF.

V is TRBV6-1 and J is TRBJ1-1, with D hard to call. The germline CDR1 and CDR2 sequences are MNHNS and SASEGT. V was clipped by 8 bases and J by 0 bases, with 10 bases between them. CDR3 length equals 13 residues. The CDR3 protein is CASLPSLNTEAFF. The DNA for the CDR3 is TGTGCCAGCCTACCTTCACTGAACACTGAAGCTTTCTTT.

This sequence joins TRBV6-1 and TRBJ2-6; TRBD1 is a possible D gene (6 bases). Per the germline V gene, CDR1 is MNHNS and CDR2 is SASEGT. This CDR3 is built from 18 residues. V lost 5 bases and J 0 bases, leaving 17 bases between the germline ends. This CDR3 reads CASSSAEGRGSGANVLTF. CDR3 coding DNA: TGTGCCAGCAGTAGCGCCGAAGGCAGGGGCTCTGGGGCCAACGTCCTGACTTTC.

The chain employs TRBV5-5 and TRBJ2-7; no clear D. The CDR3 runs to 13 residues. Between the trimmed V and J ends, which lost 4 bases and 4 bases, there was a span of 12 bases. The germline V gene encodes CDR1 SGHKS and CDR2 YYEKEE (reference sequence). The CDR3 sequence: CASSRLMDYEQYF. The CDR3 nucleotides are TGTGCCAGCAGCAGATTGATGGATTACGAGCAGTACTTC.

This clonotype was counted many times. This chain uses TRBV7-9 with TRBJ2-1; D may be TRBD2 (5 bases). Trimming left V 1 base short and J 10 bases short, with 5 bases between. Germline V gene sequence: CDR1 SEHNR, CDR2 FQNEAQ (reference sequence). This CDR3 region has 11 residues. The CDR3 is CASSLEREQFF. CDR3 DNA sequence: TGTGCCAGCAGCTTAGAGCGGGAGCAGTTCTTC. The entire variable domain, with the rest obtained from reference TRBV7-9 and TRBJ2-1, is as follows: DTGVSQNPRHKITKRGQNVTFRCDPISEHNRLYWYRQTLGQGPEFLTYFQNEAQLEKSRLLSDRFSAERPKGSFSTLEIQRTEQGDSAMYLCASSLEREQFFGPGTRLTVL.

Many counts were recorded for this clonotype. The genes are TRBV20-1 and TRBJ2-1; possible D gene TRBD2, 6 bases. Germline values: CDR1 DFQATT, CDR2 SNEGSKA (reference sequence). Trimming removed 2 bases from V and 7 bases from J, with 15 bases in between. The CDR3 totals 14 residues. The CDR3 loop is CSARRELMQNEQFF. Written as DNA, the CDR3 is TGCAGTGCTAGACGGGAGTTGATGCAGAATGAGCAGTTCTTC.

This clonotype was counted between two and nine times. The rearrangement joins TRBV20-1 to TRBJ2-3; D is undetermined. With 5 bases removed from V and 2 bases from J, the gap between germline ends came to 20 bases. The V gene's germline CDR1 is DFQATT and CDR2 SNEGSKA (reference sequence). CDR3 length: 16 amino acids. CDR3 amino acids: CSAGPTWRDFTDTQYF. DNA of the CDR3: TGCAGTGCTGGGCCGACGTGGCGAGATTTCACAGATACGCAGTATTTT.

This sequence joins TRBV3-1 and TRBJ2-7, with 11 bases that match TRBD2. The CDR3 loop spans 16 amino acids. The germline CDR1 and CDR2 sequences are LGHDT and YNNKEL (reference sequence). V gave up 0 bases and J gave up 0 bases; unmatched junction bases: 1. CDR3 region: CASSQETSGSSYEQYF. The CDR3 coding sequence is TGTGCCAGCAGCCAAGAAACTAGCGGGAGCTCCTACGAGCAGTACTTC.

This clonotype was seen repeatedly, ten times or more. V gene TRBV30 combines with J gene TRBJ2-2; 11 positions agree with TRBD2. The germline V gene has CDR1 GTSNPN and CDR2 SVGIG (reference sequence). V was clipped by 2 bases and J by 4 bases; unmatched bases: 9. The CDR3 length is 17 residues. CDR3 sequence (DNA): TGTGCCTGGAGTCCAAGAAGGACTAGCGGGCTCACCGGGGAGCTGTTTTTT. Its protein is CAWSPRRTSGLTGELFF.

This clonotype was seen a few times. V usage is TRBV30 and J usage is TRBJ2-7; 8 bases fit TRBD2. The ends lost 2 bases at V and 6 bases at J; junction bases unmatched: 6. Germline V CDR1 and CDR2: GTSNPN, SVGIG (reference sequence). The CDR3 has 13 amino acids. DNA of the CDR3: TGTGCCTGGAGTCCTTTAGCGGGATTCGAGCAGTACTTC. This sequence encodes CAWSPLAGFEQYF.

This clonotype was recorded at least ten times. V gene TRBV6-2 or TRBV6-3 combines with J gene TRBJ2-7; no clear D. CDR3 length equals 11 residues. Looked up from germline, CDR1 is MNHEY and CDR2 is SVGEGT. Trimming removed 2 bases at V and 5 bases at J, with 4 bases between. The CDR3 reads CASSYPNEQYF. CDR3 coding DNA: TGTGCCAGCAGTTACCCTAACGAGCAGTACTTC.

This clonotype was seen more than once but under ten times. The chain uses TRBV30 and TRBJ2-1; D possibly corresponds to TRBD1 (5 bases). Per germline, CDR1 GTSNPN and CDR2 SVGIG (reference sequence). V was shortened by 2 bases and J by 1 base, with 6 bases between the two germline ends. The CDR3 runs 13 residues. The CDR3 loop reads CAWSYRSYNEQFF. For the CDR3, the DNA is TGTGCCTGGAGTTACAGGTCCTACAATGAGCAGTTCTTC. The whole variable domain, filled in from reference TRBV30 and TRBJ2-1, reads SQTIHQWPATLVQPVGSPLSLECTVEGTSNPNLYWYRQAAGRGLQLLFYSVGIGQISSEVPQNLSASRPQDRQFILSSKKLLLSDSGFYLCAWSYRSYNEQFFGPGTRLTVL.

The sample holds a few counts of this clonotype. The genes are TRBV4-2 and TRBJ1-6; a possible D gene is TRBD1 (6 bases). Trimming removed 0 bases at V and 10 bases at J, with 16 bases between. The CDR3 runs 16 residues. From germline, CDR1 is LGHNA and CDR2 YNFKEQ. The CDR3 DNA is TGTGCCAGCAGCCAAGAGAGCACGAGGGGGGAATCACCCCTCCACTTT. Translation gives CASSQESTRGESPLHF.

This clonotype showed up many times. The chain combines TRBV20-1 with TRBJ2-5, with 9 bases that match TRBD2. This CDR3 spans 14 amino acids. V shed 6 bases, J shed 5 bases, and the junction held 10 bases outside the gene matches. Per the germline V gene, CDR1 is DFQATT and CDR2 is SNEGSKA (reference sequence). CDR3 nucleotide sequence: TGCAGTGCCATCTTAGCGGGAGCAGGGGAGACCCAGTACTTC. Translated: CSAILAGAGETQYF.

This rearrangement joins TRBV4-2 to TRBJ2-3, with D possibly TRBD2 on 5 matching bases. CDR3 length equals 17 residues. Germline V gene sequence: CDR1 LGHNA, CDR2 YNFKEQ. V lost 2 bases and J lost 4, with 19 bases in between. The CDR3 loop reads CASSQTLDSPSSDTQYF. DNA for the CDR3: TGTGCCAGCAGCCAAACCCTGGACTCTCCCTCCTCAGATACGCAGTATTTT.

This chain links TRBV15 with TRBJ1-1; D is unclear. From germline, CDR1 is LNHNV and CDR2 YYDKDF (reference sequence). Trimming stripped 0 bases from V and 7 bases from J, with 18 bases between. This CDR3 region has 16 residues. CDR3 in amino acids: CATSRDLRSFDIEAFF. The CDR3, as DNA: TGTGCCACCAGCAGAGATCTAAGGAGCTTCGACATTGAAGCTTTCTTT.

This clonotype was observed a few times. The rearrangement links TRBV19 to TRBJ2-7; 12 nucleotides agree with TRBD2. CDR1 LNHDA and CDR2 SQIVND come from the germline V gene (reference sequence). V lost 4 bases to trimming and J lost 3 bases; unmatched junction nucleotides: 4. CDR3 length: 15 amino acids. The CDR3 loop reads CASSRTSGNVYEQYF. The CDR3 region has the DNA TGTGCCAGTAGTAGGACTAGCGGGAACGTCTACGAGCAGTACTTC.

CDR3 in DNA: TGCGCCAGCAGCCAAAGACAGGGCGGCTCTGGAAACACCATATATTTT. It specifies CASSQRQGGSGNTIYF. The chain links TRBV4-1 to TRBJ1-3; 7 bases are a match to TRBD1. CDR3 length: 16 amino acids. Germline V lookup: CDR1 MGHRA, CDR2 YSYEKL. V lost 2 bases, J lost 0 bases, and 4 bases stayed unmatched.

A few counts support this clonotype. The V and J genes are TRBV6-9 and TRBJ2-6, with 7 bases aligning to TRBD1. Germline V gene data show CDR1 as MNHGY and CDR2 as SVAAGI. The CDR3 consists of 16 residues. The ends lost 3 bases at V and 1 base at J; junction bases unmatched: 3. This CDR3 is CASSYRGWSGANVLTF. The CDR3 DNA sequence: TGTGCCAGCAGTTACAGGGGGTGGTCTGGGGCCAACGTCCTGACTTTC.

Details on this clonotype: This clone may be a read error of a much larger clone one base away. The DNA of the CDR3 is TGCAGCGTTGAAGATGGGGGCGGGAGGGTGTGCAATGAGCAGTTCTTC. Residues: CSVEDGGGRVCNEQFF. This sequence joins TRBV29-1 and TRBJ2-1, with 9 positions matching TRBD2. The CDR3 covers 16 residues. Trimming took 0 bases from V and 6 from J; bases not matched to a gene: 9. Germline V CDR1 and CDR2: SQVTM, ANQGSEA.

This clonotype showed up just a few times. The chain's CDR3 is CASSLMAGSDEQFF. As DNA, the CDR3 is TGTGCCAGCAGCTTAATGGCAGGGTCGGATGAGCAGTTCTTC. This chain joins TRBV7-2 and TRBJ2-1; D may be TRBD1 (5 bases). This CDR3 comprises 14 residues. V was pared by 2 bases and J by 8 bases, with 13 bases between. The V gene's germline CDR1 is SGHTA and CDR2 FQGNSA. Supplemented by reference TRBV7-2 and TRBJ2-1, the full variable domain reads GAGVSQSPSNKVTEKGKDVELRCDPISGHTALYWYRQSLGQGLEFLIYFQGNSAPDKSGLPSDRFSAERTGGSVSTLTIQRTQQEDSAVYLCASSLMAGSDEQFFGPGTRLTVL.

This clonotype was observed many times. The DNA of the CDR3 is TGTGCCAGCAGAAGGACAGGGGCTGGGGGCTACGAGCAGTACTTC. This sequence encodes CASRRTGAGGYEQYF. This chain connects TRBV28 to TRBJ2-7; 9 nucleotides agree with TRBD1. Germline assignment: CDR1 MDHEN and CDR2 SYDVKM. The CDR3 totals 15 residues. With 6 bases clipped from V and 3 bases from J, the junction kept 9 bases outside the gene matches. Variable domain in full (rest from reference TRBV28 and TRBJ2-7): DVKVTQSSRYLVKRTGEKVFLECVQDMDHENMFWYRQDPGLGLRLIYFSYDVKMKEKGDIPEGYSVSREKKERFSLILESASTNQTSMYLCASRRTGAGGYEQYFGPGTRLTVT.

In DNA form, the CDR3 reads TGTGCCAGCAGTTGGGACAGTAACACTGAAGCTTTCTTT. Residues: CASSWDSNTEAFF. The J gene is TRBJ1-1, the V gene TRBV12-3 or TRBV12-4, with 7 bases matching TRBD1. CDR3 length: 13 residues. After removal of 4 bases from V and 2 bases from J, the junction contained 1 base not matched to a gene.

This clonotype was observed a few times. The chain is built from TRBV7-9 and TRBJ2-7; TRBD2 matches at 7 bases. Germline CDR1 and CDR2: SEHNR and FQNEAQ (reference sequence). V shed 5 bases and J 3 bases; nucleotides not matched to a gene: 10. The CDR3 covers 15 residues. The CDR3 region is CASSDTGTTGYEQYF. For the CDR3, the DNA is TGTGCCAGCAGCGACACCGGGACTACTGGCTACGAGCAGTACTTC.

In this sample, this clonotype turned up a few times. The CDR3 loop is CASSFPDRMNSPLHF. The CDR3 DNA sequence: TGTGCCAGCAGTTTCCCCGACAGAATGAATTCACCCCTCCACTTT. The chain recombines TRBV12-3 or TRBV12-4 with TRBJ1-6; D may be TRBD1 (5 bases). This CDR3 comprises 15 residues. V lost 3 bases, J lost 7 bases, and 13 bases lay in between.

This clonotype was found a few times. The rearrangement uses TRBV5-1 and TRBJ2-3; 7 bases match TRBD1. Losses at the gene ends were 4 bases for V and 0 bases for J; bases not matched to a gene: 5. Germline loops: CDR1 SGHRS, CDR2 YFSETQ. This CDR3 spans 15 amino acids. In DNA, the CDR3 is TGCGCCAGCAGCCCTGGGACAGTTAGCACAGATACGCAGTATTTT. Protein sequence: CASSPGTVSTDTQYF.